This TCR beta chain was recorded in a study of tumor-infiltrating lymphocytes in primary liver carcinoma. The germline V gene has CDR1 SGHAT and CDR2 FQNNGV. This CDR3 contains 14 residues. Using a constant-region primer together with ProtoScript II reverse transcriptase, TCR beta cDNA was made from 500 ng of total RNA. Researchers made the TCR beta libraries by running three nested multiplex PCR rounds with slightly modified ARM-PCR. TRBV1-TRBV30 forward primers paired with a C-beta reverse primer were used in the first two PCR rounds, which ran roughly 9 cycles each. Each CDR3 protein gets one entry after TCRdb re-called the multiplex PCR reads with MiXCR. The sample carries 300,000 to 400,000 distinct CDR3 sequences, almost 65% recorded once. Details on this clonotype: Germline and junction disagree at one end, which may indicate a read error.

In addition to blood RNA drawn from unsorted whole blood, germline DNA was extracted. In advance of surgery, around 4 milliliters of peripheral blood were collected. The V and J genes are TRBV11-2 and TRBJ1-1; the D gene is possibly TRBD1 (6 bases). What was sequenced was peripheral blood. This TCR came from a middle-aged man with primary liver carcinoma and hepatitis B virus infection. DNA for the CDR3: TGCGCCAGTGCGAGGGGGAACAGTAACGCTGAAGCTTTCTTT. It encodes CASARGNSNAEAFF.